This T cell receptor beta chain comes out of a study of PD-L1 blockade in urothelial cancer. About the study: Per blood sample, T cells had a median of roughly 150,000.

The study, taken as a whole, reports: Pretreatment TCR clonality in blood under the median foretold superior survival.

This CDR3 spans 14 amino acids. Germline CDR1 reads SGDLS; CDR2 reads YYNGEE. Trimming cost V 1 base and J 4 bases, with 11 bases left between them. As to this clone: Its antigen remains unidentified.

Using immunoSEQ multiplex PCR, the repertoire was profiled, and TCRdb retains in-frame clones only, with some absent. This sample has about 71,000 clones, with roughly nine tenths found just once. This TCR was recovered from a man between 60 and 75 years old with urothelial cancer. The specimen was PBMCs, collected around atezolizumab (anti-PD-L1) treatment. The V and J genes are TRBV9 and TRBJ1-2; D not resolved. The CDR3 is CASSVSPESYGYTF. CDR3 bases: TGTGCCAGCAGCGTATCGCCAGAAAGCTATGGCTACACCTTC.